These 29 T cell receptor beta chains came from one sample sequenced in a study of T cell responses to AZD1222 COVID-19 vaccine. Generated by immunoSEQ multiplex PCR, the TCRdb table keeps only in-frame clones and is missing some. The repertoire consists of about 190,000 clones, with approximately 92% occurring once and the leading ten covering approximately 1.5%. The input for sequencing was peripheral blood, taken on day 0 of AZD1222 vaccination. These receptors all stem from an adult in good health.

The CDR3 loop is CASSLYIAGGVSTYEQYF. The DNA for the CDR3 is TGCGCCAGCAGCTTGTATATAGCGGGGGGGGTCTCCACCTACGAGCAGTACTTC. The chain joins TRBV5-1 to TRBJ2-7, with TRBD2 identical over 11 bases. Trimming removed 1 base from V and 2 bases from J; junction bases left unmatched: 11. The germline CDR1 and CDR2 sequences are SGHRS and YFSETQ. This CDR3 has 18 amino acids.

This sequence joins TRBV6-5 and TRBJ1-1, with 10 bases identical to TRBD1. This CDR3 has 15 amino acids. CDR1 is MNHEY and CDR2 is SVGAGI in the germline V gene. V shed 6 bases, J shed 5 bases, and the junction held 9 bases outside the gene matches. CDR3 coding DNA: TGTGCCAGCAGCGGGACCGGGACAGGGGAGACTGAAGCTTTCTTT. Amino acid sequence: CASSGTGTGETEAFF.

The chain has TRBV29-1 and TRBJ1-1; a weak D match, TRBD1 (5 bases). The germline V and J ends were trimmed by 7 bases and 1 base, with 13 bases remaining between them. CDR1 SQVTM and CDR2 ANQGSEA come from the germline V gene. The length of the CDR3 is 13 residues. This chain's CDR3 is CSAAPTGNTEAFF. CDR3 in DNA: TGCAGCGCCGCTCCAACAGGGAACACTGAAGCTTTCTTT.

V and J are TRBV29-1 and TRBJ1-6; D perhaps matches TRBD1 (5 bases). The V gene's germline CDR1 is SQVTM and CDR2 ANQGSEA. This CDR3 has 14 residues. CDR3 bases: TGCATCCCCCCCGGGGGGTCCTATAATTCACCCCTCCACTTT. This codes for CIPPGGSYNSPLHF.

V and J are TRBV18 and TRBJ1-3; unclear D gene. The ends were cut back, 3 bases at V and 0 bases at J, with 12 bases in the middle. Looked up from germline, CDR1 is KGHSH and CDR2 is LQKENI. This CDR3 has 16 amino acids. CDR3 sequence: CASSPYDASSGNTIYF. The CDR3, as DNA: TGTGCCAGCTCACCCTACGACGCCAGCTCTGGAAACACCATATATTTT.

This clone was detected only once. This sequence joins TRBV9 and TRBJ1-2; no clear D. Germline V gene sequence: CDR1 SGDLS, CDR2 YYNGEE. The CDR3 has 13 amino acids. V was clipped by 3 bases and J by 2 bases, with 8 bases between them. CDR3: CASSGGENYGYTF. The DNA for the CDR3 is TGTGCCAGCAGCGGGGGAGAAAACTATGGCTACACCTTC.

The genes are TRBV5-4 and TRBJ1-2; the D is unclear. The V gene's germline CDR1 is SGHNT and CDR2 YYREEE (reference sequence). The ends were cut back, 0 bases at V and 1 base at J, with 7 bases in the middle. This CDR3 has 14 residues. CDR3 loop: CASSLDHLNYGYTF. Here the CDR3 DNA reads TGTGCCAGCAGCTTGGACCACCTTAACTATGGCTACACCTTC.

V is TRBV6-5 and J is TRBJ1-5; D possibly corresponds to TRBD1 (5 bases). Trimming removed 7 bases from V and 3 bases from J, with 13 bases in between. Germline V CDR1 and CDR2: MNHEY, SVGAGI. CDR3 length equals 14 residues. DNA for the CDR3: TGTGCCAGCATCAAAGCGGGGCTCAATCAGCCCCAGCATTTT. Protein product: CASIKAGLNQPQHF.

The chain combines TRBV7-2 with TRBJ2-3; 9 positions agree with TRBD1. Germline V gene lookup returns CDR1 SGHTA and CDR2 FQGNSA. The V and J ends lost 5 bases and 5 bases, in that order; junction bases with no gene match: 2. There are 13 residues in the CDR3. CDR3 nucleotide sequence: TGTGCCAGCAGCCGACAGGGGGTAGATACGCAGTATTTT. It translates to CASSRQGVDTQYF.

The rearrangement joins TRBV7-2 to TRBJ1-1, with D possibly being TRBD1 (6 bases). Between the trimmed V and J ends, which lost 4 bases and 11 bases, there was a span of 20 bases. Looked up from germline, CDR1 is SGHTA and CDR2 is FQGNSA. The CDR3 loop spans 14 amino acids. This CDR3 is CASSSRQVQRRAFF. In nucleotides, the CDR3 is TGTGCCAGCAGCTCCCGACAGGTCCAACGTCGGGCTTTCTTT.

The gene calls are TRBV19 and TRBJ1-5; a weak D match, TRBD1 (5 bases). V lost 5 bases and J lost 0, with 20 bases in between. Germline CDR1 is LNHDA and CDR2 is SQIVND (reference sequence). This CDR3 is 18 amino acids long. CDR3 DNA sequence: TGTGCCAGTAGTCCCGAAGACGGGGCGGGCTATAGCAATCAGCCCCAGCATTTT. Its protein is CASSPEDGAGYSNQPQHF.

The chain recombines TRBV6-1 with TRBJ1-2, with D perhaps matching TRBD1 (5 bases). Between the trimmed V and J ends, which lost 2 bases and 7 bases, there was a span of 11 bases. Germline CDR1 is MNHNS and CDR2 is SASEGT. The CDR3 extends over 13 amino acids. The CDR3 DNA reads TGTGCCAGCAGTGAATCGGGGCAGGCTGGCTACACCTTC. This sequence encodes CASSESGQAGYTF.

V is TRBV5-1 and J is TRBJ2-1; 8 nucleotides line up with TRBD2. J was trimmed by 6 bases and V by 4 bases; bases with no gene match: 12. This CDR3 has 16 amino acids. CDR1 and CDR2 (germline): SGHRS, YFSETQ. Here the CDR3 DNA reads TGCGCCAGCAGCCCCCTTTCGCGGGGGGCGGGCAATGAGCAGTTCTTC. This codes for CASSPLSRGAGNEQFF.

This clone came up once. The rearrangement joins TRBV27 to TRBJ1-2, with D uncertain. Germline values: CDR1 MNHEY, CDR2 SMNVEV (reference sequence). The germline V and J ends were trimmed by 7 bases and 4 bases, with 16 bases remaining between them. CDR3 length: 14 residues. The CDR3 DNA reads TGTGCCAGCAAGGCGACGGAATGGGGCTATGGCTACACCTTC. Translated: CASKATEWGYGYTF.

The chain is built from TRBV7-9 and TRBJ2-5; TRBD1 agrees at 9 bases. V lost 7 bases and J lost 2; bases outside the gene matches: 11. CDR3 length: 16 residues. CDR1 and CDR2 from the germline V gene are SEHNR and FQNEAQ (reference sequence). The CDR3, as DNA: TGTGCCAGCACCAAACAGGATGGGACAGGGCAAGAGACCCAGTACTTC. Translated: CASTKQDGTGQETQYF.

The genes are TRBV27 and TRBJ1-1; D might be TRBD1 (5 bases). Per germline, CDR1 MNHEY and CDR2 SMNVEV (reference sequence). The CDR3 has 16 amino acids. Trimming took off 6 bases at V and 3 bases at J, with 20 bases between the two ends. The DNA of the CDR3 is TGTGCCAGCAGATCCATTTCCTGGCAGGGAGACACTGAAGCTTTCTTT. Protein product: CASRSISWQGDTEAFF.

The rearrangement joins TRBV30 to TRBJ2-7; 7 nucleotides match TRBD2. Germline-derived CDR1 and CDR2 are GTSNPN and SVGIG (reference sequence). This CDR3 spans 12 amino acids. Germline trimming cut 2 bases from V and 12 bases from J; bases unmatched to any gene: 10. The CDR3 DNA reads as TGTGCCTGGAGTCGTTCAGCGGGGATATCGTACTTC. Amino acids: CAWSRSAGISYF.

This clone has a single count. The J gene is TRBJ1-1, the V gene TRBV27; 8 nucleotides agree with TRBD1. Germline V gives CDR1 MNHEY, CDR2 SMNVEV (reference sequence). The CDR3 sequence is 15 residues long. J gave up 1 base and V 5 bases, and 6 bases lay outside the gene matches. The CDR3 protein is CASSRRQGQNTEAFF. CDR3 bases: TGTGCCAGCAGTCGTAGACAGGGGCAGAACACTGAAGCTTTCTTT.

This sequence joins TRBV27 and TRBJ2-7; D possibly corresponds to TRBD2 (7 bases). Germline-derived CDR1 and CDR2 are MNHEY and SMNVEV (reference sequence). V lost 3 bases, J lost 10 bases, and 13 bases lay in between. The CDR3 has 12 amino acids. CDR3 amino acids: CASSFSGGGQYF. The CDR3 coding sequence is TGTGCCAGCAGTTTTTCGGGGGGCGGACAGTACTTC.

The chain has TRBV18 and TRBJ1-5, with D hard to call. V was trimmed by 3 bases and J by 9 bases, leaving 15 bases between them. This CDR3 region has 14 residues. Per germline, CDR1 KGHSH and CDR2 LQKENI. CDR3: CASSPVGPVGPQHF. The CDR3 DNA sequence: TGTGCCAGCTCACCCGTGGGTCCAGTAGGGCCCCAGCATTTT.

J is TRBJ2-3 and V is TRBV24-1; 12 bases agree with TRBD2. Losses at the gene ends were 5 bases for V and 6 bases for J; bases not matched to a gene: 14. CDR1 is KGHDR, CDR2 SFDVKD, per germline. This CDR3 has 18 amino acids. This CDR3 is CATSAASGGADSRDTQYF. Here the CDR3 DNA reads TGTGCCACCAGTGCGGCTAGCGGGGGGGCCGACTCAAGGGATACGCAGTATTTT.

This chain links TRBV11-3 with TRBJ2-7; 8 nucleotides line up with TRBD2. The CDR3 is made up of 14 amino acids. Per germline, CDR1 SGHNT and CDR2 YENEEA. The J segment lost 0 bases and the V segment lost 3 bases, leaving 1 base of the junction unmatched. The CDR3 loop is CASSFGGGSYEQYF. The DNA of the CDR3 is TGTGCCAGCAGCTTCGGGGGGGGCTCCTACGAGCAGTACTTC.

The chain is built from TRBV5-5 and TRBJ1-2; D gene unclear. The CDR3 contains 19 residues. Germline CDR1 and CDR2: SGHKS and YYEKEE (reference sequence). Trimming removed 0 bases at V and 2 bases at J, with 23 bases between. In nucleotides, the CDR3 is TGTGCCAGCAGCTTGGCCGGAGGGTATGGTGCCAATACCAACTATGGCTACACCTTC. As protein: CASSLAGGYGANTNYGYTF.

The chain couples TRBV5-4 to TRBJ1-3; D is undetermined. Per the germline V gene, CDR1 is SGHNT and CDR2 is YYREEE (reference sequence). Trimming removed 4 bases at V and 2 bases at J, with 16 bases between. CDR3 size: 16 residues. The CDR3 sequence: CASSPAGMKTGNTIYF. CDR3 DNA: TGTGCCAGCAGCCCCGCGGGCATGAAAACTGGAAACACCATATATTTT.

The chain couples TRBV19 to TRBJ1-2; TRBD1 agrees at 8 bases. The CDR3 covers 15 residues. Unmatched junction bases numbered 8, after V lost 7 bases and J lost 1 base. Per the germline V gene, CDR1 is LNHDA and CDR2 is SQIVND (reference sequence). The CDR3 bases are TGTGCCAGTACTTATTCGACAGGGGATAACTATGGCTACACCTTC. It specifies CASTYSTGDNYGYTF.

This clone was recorded a few times. The genes are TRBV6-2 or TRBV6-3 and TRBJ1-1; D unresolved. Germline V gene sequence: CDR1 MNHEY, CDR2 SVGEGT. The CDR3 extends over 13 amino acids. V lost 1 base, J lost 3 bases, and 6 bases lay in between. This CDR3 is CASSYWRDTEAFF. The CDR3 DNA reads TGTGCCAGCAGTTACTGGCGGGACACTGAAGCTTTCTTT.

The CDR3 DNA sequence: TGTGCCGGCGCCCGGGAAAGTAGGAGCTACGAGCAGTACTTC. It is translated as CAGARESRSYEQYF. The rearrangement joins TRBV7-9 to TRBJ2-7, with D possibly TRBD2 on 5 matching bases. V was trimmed by 11 bases and J by 3 bases, leaving 20 bases between them. This CDR3 contains 14 residues. The V gene's germline CDR1 is SEHNR and CDR2 FQNEAQ (reference sequence).

The rearrangement links TRBV12-3 or TRBV12-4 to TRBJ2-7; possibly TRBD1 or TRBD2 for D (5 bases each). This CDR3 spans 13 amino acids. V shed 7 bases and J shed 2 bases, with 12 bases lying between them. CDR3 in DNA: TGTGCCAGCACCCGGGGCGAGACCTACGAGCAGTACTTC. This translates into CASTRGETYEQYF.

The V and J genes are TRBV5-1 and TRBJ1-6; 7 nucleotides line up with TRBD1. This CDR3 is 13 amino acids long. V shed 4 bases, J shed 10 bases, and the junction held 5 bases outside the gene matches. Germline assignment: CDR1 SGHRS and CDR2 YFSETQ. Here the CDR3 reads CASSTTGFSPLHF. The DNA of the CDR3 is TGCGCCAGCAGCACGACAGGGTTCTCACCCCTCCACTTT. Looking up the rest from reference TRBV5-1 and TRBJ1-6 gives the full variable domain: KAGVTQTPRYLIKTRGQQVTLSCSPISGHRSVSWYQQTPGQGLQFLFEYFSETQRNKGNFPGRFSGRQFSNSRSEMNVSTLELGDSALYLCASSTTGFSPLHFGNGTRLTVT.